This passage covers 21 T cell receptor beta chains from one sample sequenced in a study of CD8 T cells in ankylosing spondylitis. MiXCR, run by TCRdb on the 5' RACE reads, gives a single entry per CDR3 protein. The table includes 250,000 to 350,000 distinct CDR3 sequences, about 20% detected once. The specimen was blood, either unsorted or a sorted T cell fraction (not recorded which). The receptors derive from a male donor with ankylosing spondylitis or in good health (not recorded which).

This clonotype was counted between two and nine times. J is TRBJ1-5 and V is TRBV7-2, with TRBD1 as a possible D gene (6 bases). This CDR3 is 15 amino acids long. The V end was cut by 2 bases, the J end by 4 bases, with 12 bases between. Germline CDR1 SGHTA, CDR2 FQGNSA. In DNA, the CDR3 is TGTGCCAGCAGCTTATGGGGGGCTAGGAATCAGCCCCAGCATTTT. Its translation: CASSLWGARNQPQHF.

Comment on this clonotype: Being one base from a much bigger clone, this may be a read error. The chain couples TRBV5-1 to TRBJ2-1; 11 bases are a match to TRBD2. The CDR3 spans 15 residues. Per the germline V gene, CDR1 is SGHRS and CDR2 is YFSETQ. CDR3 region: CASSLVAGGPNGQFF. Here the CDR3 DNA reads TGCGCCAGCAGCTTGGTAGCGGGAGGGCCCAATGGGCAGTTCTTC.

For the CDR3, the DNA is TGTGCCAGCAGCCCGTTTCCCGGGGAGCTGTTTTTT. The encoded protein is CASSPFPGELFF. This chain uses TRBV7-3 with TRBJ2-2; D not resolved. The germline CDR1 and CDR2 sequences are SGHTA and FQGTGA. Trimming took 5 bases from V and 6 from J, leaving 7 bases between them. CDR3 length: 12 residues.

This clonotype was seen only a few times. The chain couples TRBV12-3 or TRBV12-4 to TRBJ1-5; TRBD1 might be the D (5 bases). V was cut by 3 bases and J by 2 bases, with 14 bases left in between. The CDR3 has 16 amino acids. The CDR3 region is CASSFRLGERNQPQHF. The DNA for the CDR3 is TGTGCCAGCAGTTTCCGTTTAGGGGAGCGCAATCAGCCCCAGCATTTT.

The rearrangement joins TRBV12-3 or TRBV12-4 to TRBJ1-5, with D maybe TRBD1 (5 bases). The CDR3 consists of 14 residues. Trimming pared 1 base from V and 5 bases from J, leaving 9 bases between. The CDR3 DNA sequence: TGTGCCAGCAGTTTAGAGGGACCGGATCAGCCCCAGCATTTT. As protein: CASSLEGPDQPQHF.

This clonotype was recorded a few times. The V gene is TRBV12-3 or TRBV12-4, the J gene TRBJ1-1, with a weak D call TRBD1 (6 bases). The CDR3 loop spans 14 amino acids. Deletions cut 3 bases from V and 5 bases from J, with 13 bases between. The CDR3 bases are TGTGCCAGCAGTTTTTCGGAAGGGGGGACTGAAGCTTTCTTT. Encoded protein: CASSFSEGGTEAFF.

This clonotype was picked up a small number of times. The gene calls are TRBV3-1 and TRBJ1-3, with a possible D match to TRBD1 (6 bases). CDR1 LGHDT and CDR2 YNNKEL come from the germline V gene (reference sequence). The CDR3 covers 16 residues. Trimming cost V 0 bases and J 4 bases, with 13 bases left between them. This CDR3 reads CASSQDGGGLGNTIYF. The CDR3, as DNA: TGTGCCAGCAGCCAAGACGGAGGGGGTCTAGGAAACACCATATATTTT.

This chain joins TRBV4-1 and TRBJ2-3, with 12 bases that match TRBD2. The J segment lost 4 bases and the V segment lost 4 bases, leaving 6 bases of the junction unmatched. CDR1 MGHRA and CDR2 YSYEKL come from the germline V gene. The CDR3 is 16 residues long. The CDR3 region is CASSPLAGGSADTQYF. The CDR3 region has the DNA TGCGCCAGCAGCCCGCTAGCGGGAGGGAGTGCAGATACGCAGTATTTT.

This clonotype has a handful of counts. This chain joins TRBV12-3 or TRBV12-4 and TRBJ2-5, with D possibly matching TRBD2 (8 bases). The CDR3 spans 13 residues. V was clipped by 3 bases and J by 9 bases, with 14 bases between them. The CDR3 loop reads CASSFGRGRSQYF. The CDR3 nucleotides are TGTGCCAGCAGTTTCGGGAGGGGGCGATCCCAGTACTTC.

V is TRBV27 and J is TRBJ1-6; TRBD1 agrees at 7 bases. CDR3 length equals 14 residues. The trim removed 8 bases at V and 9 bases at J, leaving 10 bases unmatched. Germline loops: CDR1 MNHEY, CDR2 SMNVEV (reference sequence). CDR3 region: CASGLDRVGSPLHF. The CDR3 DNA reads TGTGCCAGCGGGCTCGACAGGGTGGGTTCACCCCTCCACTTT.

The rearrangement joins TRBV10-3 to TRBJ2-1; D may be TRBD1 (6 bases). V was pared by 6 bases and J by 6 bases, with 12 bases between. The germline V gene has CDR1 ENHRY and CDR2 SYGVKD. This CDR3 has 13 residues. The CDR3 spells CAIRAGDGNEQFF. CDR3 bases: TGTGCCATCAGGGCAGGGGACGGCAATGAGCAGTTCTTC.

The chain has TRBV7-9 and TRBJ1-5, with D uncertain. Trimming took 4 bases from V and 3 from J, leaving 13 bases between them. The CDR3 has 15 residues. Germline CDR1 reads SEHNR; CDR2 reads FQNEAQ (reference sequence). CDR3: CASSSNDGFNQPQHF. The CDR3 bases are TGTGCCAGCAGCTCTAATGACGGATTCAATCAGCCCCAGCATTTT.

The J gene is TRBJ2-3, the V gene TRBV20-1; 7 nucleotides align to TRBD2. Germline CDR1 DFQATT, CDR2 SNEGSKA (reference sequence). The CDR3 is 13 amino acids. V was clipped by 5 bases and J by 1 base; unmatched bases: 3. The CDR3 region is CSAPRGGTDTQYF. The CDR3 bases are TGCAGTGCTCCACGGGGGGGCACAGATACGCAGTATTTT.

This chain links TRBV6-1 with TRBJ1-3, with a weak D call TRBD1 (6 bases). V lost 6 bases and J lost 4, with 16 bases in between. The CDR3 sequence is 15 residues long. CDR1 MNHNS and CDR2 SASEGT come from the germline V gene. This CDR3 reads CASSHHTGSGNTIYF. The DNA of the CDR3 is TGTGCCAGCAGCCATCACACAGGGTCCGGAAACACCATATATTTT.

Concerning this clonotype itself: One junction end does not reproduce the germline sequence, and a read error may be involved. V is TRBV12-3 or TRBV12-4 and J is TRBJ1-2, with D possibly matching TRBD1 (5 bases). CDR3 length: 15 residues. CDR3 bases: TGTGCCAGCAGTCTAGCGCAGGCGGGGGACTATGGCTACACCTTC. Its protein product is CASSLAQAGDYGYTF.

V gene TRBV27 combines with J gene TRBJ2-1; D might be TRBD1 (5 bases). This CDR3 is 13 amino acids long. Germline values: CDR1 MNHEY, CDR2 SMNVEV (reference sequence). The V end was cut by 6 bases, the J end by 3 bases, with 9 bases between. CDR3 DNA: TGTGCCAGCAGAGCCGACAGCTACAATGAGCAGTTCTTC. It codes for CASRADSYNEQFF.

The J gene is TRBJ2-1, the V gene TRBV6-1; the D is unclear. Trimming removed 7 bases at V and 9 bases at J, with 19 bases between. Germline CDR1 is MNHNS and CDR2 is SASEGT. CDR3 length: 14 residues. CDR3 protein: CASMRKASHFEQFF. The CDR3 DNA reads TGTGCCAGCATGAGGAAGGCTAGTCATTTTGAGCAGTTCTTC.

This clonotype was recorded a few times. The genes are TRBV28 and TRBJ1-5; 7 bases fit TRBD1. The V and J ends lost 2 bases and 0 bases, in that order; junction bases with no gene match: 13. In germline, CDR1 is MDHEN, CDR2 SYDVKM. The CDR3 spans 19 residues. The DNA for the CDR3 is TGTGCCAGCAGTTTAATCGAGGGGGCGAAGCTGTATAGCAATCAGCCCCAGCATTTT. Residues: CASSLIEGAKLYSNQPQHF.

This clonotype was counted many times. This CDR3 is CAISEPGTGNTEAFF. CDR3 nucleotide sequence: TGTGCCATCAGTGAACCCGGGACGGGGAACACTGAAGCTTTCTTT. V and J are TRBV10-3 and TRBJ1-1, with D perhaps TRBD1 (5 bases). CDR3 length: 15 residues. With 3 bases removed from V and 1 base from J, the gap between germline ends came to 12 bases. The germline V gene has CDR1 ENHRY and CDR2 SYGVKD.

Only a few counts were recorded for this clonotype. V is TRBV7-9 and J is TRBJ2-1; D unresolved. Trimming took off 4 bases at V and 10 bases at J, with 8 bases between the two ends. This CDR3 has 11 amino acids. Germline assignment: CDR1 SEHNR and CDR2 FQNEAQ (reference sequence). The CDR3 protein is CASSSTSEQFF. CDR3 bases: TGTGCCAGCAGCTCGACCTCGGAGCAGTTCTTC. The whole variable domain, filled in from reference TRBV7-9 and TRBJ2-1, reads DTGVSQNPRHKITKRGQNVTFRCDPISEHNRLYWYRQTLGQGPEFLTYFQNEAQLEKSRLLSDRFSAERPKGSFSTLEIQRTEQGDSAMYLCASSSTSEQFFGPGTRLTVL.

At least ten counts were recorded for this clonotype. The J gene is TRBJ2-2, the V gene TRBV3-1; D gene uncertain. The V end was cut by 1 base, the J end by 4 bases, with 4 bases between. This CDR3 is built from 13 residues. The V gene's germline CDR1 is LGHDT and CDR2 YNNKEL (reference sequence). The CDR3 protein is CASSQGGTGELFF. CDR3 coding DNA: TGTGCCAGCAGCCAAGGGGGCACCGGGGAGCTGTTTTTT.